The next 7 T cell receptor beta chains were all read from a single sample in a study of blood T cells in healthy people across ages. For the second PCR, which ran for 7 to 11 cycles, a sample-barcoded 5' primer and a J-beta primer mix were used. TCRdb re-derived calls from the 5' RACE reads in MiXCR, one entry per CDR3 protein. This table has about 1.8 million distinct CDR3 sequences, around half appearing once. Sequencing was done on a sample of blood. These receptor sequences come from a woman in her forties in good health.

This chain links TRBV2 with TRBJ2-7; 7 bases are shared with TRBD1. The ends lost 9 bases at V and 1 base at J; junction bases unmatched: 6. This CDR3 has 13 amino acids. CDR1 SNHLY and CDR2 FYNNEI come from the germline V gene. CDR3 nucleotides: TGTGCCAGAGCCCGGGACAGATCCTACGAGCAGTACTTC. Encoded protein: CARARDRSYEQYF.

This clonotype was observed a few times. The rearrangement links TRBV7-9 to TRBJ2-1; 8 bases are shared with TRBD2. Germline V gene lookup returns CDR1 SEHNR and CDR2 FQNEAQ (reference sequence). The CDR3 covers 17 residues. The V segment lost 5 bases and the J segment 8 bases; nucleotides outside the gene matches: 17. This CDR3 reads CASSLHRSGGAGDEQFF. CDR3 DNA sequence: TGTGCCAGCAGCCTGCACCGAAGCGGGGGCGCCGGGGATGAGCAGTTCTTC.

The V and J genes are TRBV19 and TRBJ1-2; 9 bases fit TRBD1. J lost 1 base, V lost 6 bases, and 9 bases had no gene match. The CDR3 is 16 residues long. The V gene's germline CDR1 is LNHDA and CDR2 SQIVND (reference sequence). CDR3 in DNA: TGTGCCAGTAGCCCCGGGACAGGGCCCATTAACTATGGCTACACCTTC. Its protein is CASSPGTGPINYGYTF.

The chain employs TRBV6-6 and TRBJ2-7; TRBD1 agrees at 7 bases. CDR3 size: 17 residues. Germline V gene sequence: CDR1 MNHNY, CDR2 SVGAGI (reference sequence). Trimming removed 2 bases from V and 5 bases from J; junction bases left unmatched: 15. This CDR3 is CASSYPSRTQGVDEQYF. For the CDR3, the DNA is TGTGCCAGCAGTTACCCTAGCCGAACCCAGGGGGTGGACGAGCAGTACTTC.

The J gene is TRBJ2-3, the V gene TRBV24-1; TRBD1 or TRBD2 may be the D gene (6 bases each). Trimming removed 10 bases at V and 2 bases at J, with 12 bases between. CDR1 and CDR2 from the germline V gene are KGHDR and SFDVKD. CDR3 length equals 13 residues. The CDR3 spells CATRGGITDTQYF. CDR3 bases: TGTGCCACTAGAGGGGGGATCACAGATACGCAGTATTTT.

In its sample, this clonotype was seen many times. The chain uses TRBV7-8 and TRBJ1-5; possibly TRBD1 for D (6 bases). The CDR3 spans 15 residues. The V end was cut by 0 bases, the J end by 5 bases, with 11 bases between. Germline-derived CDR1 and CDR2 are SGHVS and FQNEAQ. The CDR3 sequence is CASSLAFAGDQPQHF. The CDR3 DNA reads TGTGCCAGCAGCTTAGCGTTCGCAGGGGATCAGCCCCAGCATTTT. Based on the CDR3 plus reference TRBV7-8 and TRBJ1-5, the full variable domain is GAGVSQSPRYKVAKRGQDVALRCDPISGHVSLFWYQQALGQGPEFLTYFQNEAQLDKSGLPSDRFFAERPEGSVSTLKIQRTQQEDSAVYLCASSLAFAGDQPQHFGDGTRLSIL.

This clonotype was picked up a small number of times. V usage is TRBV10-3 and J usage is TRBJ2-5, with 7 bases that match TRBD1. The CDR3 covers 16 residues. The germline V gene encodes CDR1 ENHRY and CDR2 SYGVKD. Unmatched junction bases numbered 5, after V lost 0 bases and J lost 1 base. Written as DNA, the CDR3 is TGTGCCATCAGTGAGTCTGGCAGGGGGATCCAAGAGACCCAGTACTTC. Translating gives CAISESGRGIQETQYF.